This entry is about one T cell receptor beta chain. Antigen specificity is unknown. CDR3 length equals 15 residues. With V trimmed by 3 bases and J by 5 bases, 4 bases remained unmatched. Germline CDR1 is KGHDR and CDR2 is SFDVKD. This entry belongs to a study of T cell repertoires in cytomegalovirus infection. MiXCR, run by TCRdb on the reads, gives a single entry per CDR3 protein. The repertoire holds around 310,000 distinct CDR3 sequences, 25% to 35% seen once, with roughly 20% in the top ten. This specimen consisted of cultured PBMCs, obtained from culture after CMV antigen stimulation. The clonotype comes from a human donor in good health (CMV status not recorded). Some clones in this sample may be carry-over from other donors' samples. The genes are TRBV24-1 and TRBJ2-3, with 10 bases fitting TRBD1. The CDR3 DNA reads TGTGCCACCAGTGATCGGGACAGGGGAGGAGATACGCAGTATTTT. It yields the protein CATSDRDRGGDTQYF.